This T cell receptor (beta chain) was recorded in a study of T-cell reconstitution after alpha-beta-depleted transplantation in children. Unique molecular identifiers were used in preparing the TCRbeta library. From the PCR reads, TCRdb called clonotypes with MiXCR, one entry per CDR3 protein. The sample records 190,000 or so distinct CDR3 sequences, approximately 6.8% being singletons. This CDR3 is built from 17 residues. Trimming stripped 4 bases from V and 5 bases from J, with 23 bases between. The germline V gene encodes CDR1 MGHRA and CDR2 YSYEKL. This clonotype was seen ten or more times. Sequenced here: PBMCs from the stem cell graft donor, sampled from the stem cell graft. The chain joins TRBV4-1 to TRBJ1-1; possibly TRBD1 for D (5 bases). This sequence was found in a human donor who donated a stem cell graft to a child with Wiskott-Aldrich syndrome. The chain's CDR3 is CASSLMTDLTLVTEAFF. CDR3 nucleotide sequence: TGCGCCAGCAGCCTAATGACAGATTTGACTTTGGTGACTGAAGCTTTCTTT.